Listed below are T cell receptor beta chains from one sample, sequenced in a study of blood T cell repertoires in COVID-19. The assay was immunoSEQ multiplex PCR, and TCRdb's table has in-frame clones only and misses some. Of 210,000 or so clones in the sample, about 80% were seen once. Sequenced material: peripheral blood. Receptors were obtained from a woman older than 75 with COVID-19, enrolled during active disease. Both conserved end residues are part of each CDR3. The order of the fields is CDR3 protein, CDR3 DNA, D gene, V gene, J gene. The D gene is left open where the match is weak.

CDR3: CASSLASGEGYTF
DNA: TGCGCCAGCAGCTTGGCTTCAGGGGAAGGCTACACCTTC
D: NA
V: TRBV5-1
J: TRBJ1-2

CDR3: CASSLSTANTEAFF
DNA: TGTGCCAGCAGCCTCTCGACAGCGAACACTGAAGCTTTCTTT
D: NA
V: TRBV3-1/TRBV3-2
J: TRBJ1-1

CDR3: CASSQAGGLDTEAFF
DNA: TGTGCCAGCAGCCAGGCAGGGGGCTTGGACACTGAAGCTTTCTTT
D: TRBD1
V: TRBV3-1/TRBV3-2
J: TRBJ1-1

CDR3: CASSFMSPSGSGETQYF
DNA: TGTGCCAGCAGCTTTATGTCACCTAGCGGGAGCGGGGAGACCCAGTACTTC
D: TRBD2
V: TRBV5-6
J: TRBJ2-5

CDR3: CASSQPGTDTEAFF
DNA: TGTGCCAGCAGCCAACCCGGGACAGACACTGAAGCTTTCTTT
D: TRBD1
V: TRBV3-1/TRBV3-2
J: TRBJ1-1

CDR3: CASSVHQGKETQYF
DNA: TGTGCCAGCAGCGTACACCAGGGGAAAGAGACCCAGTACTTC
D: NA
V: TRBV9
J: TRBJ2-5

CDR3: CASSYGQGGGNTIYF
DNA: TGCGCCAGCAGTTATGGACAGGGTGGGGGAAACACCATATATTTT
D: TRBD1
V: TRBV5-1
J: TRBJ1-3

CDR3: CASRVTGGNTEAFF
DNA: TGTGCCAGCAGGGTGACAGGAGGGAACACTGAAGCTTTCTTT
D: NA
V: TRBV25-1
J: TRBJ1-1

CDR3: CSARIHDGYTF
DNA: TGCAGTGCTAGGATACATGATGGCTACACCTTC
D: NA
V: TRBV20-1
J: TRBJ1-2

CDR3: CASREGRGPTSPLHF
DNA: TGTGCCAGCAGGGAGGGGAGGGGACCCACTTCACCCCTCCACTTT
D: NA
V: TRBV2
J: TRBJ1-6

CDR3: CASSVAGVGANEQYF
DNA: TGCGCCAGCAGCGTAGCGGGAGTGGGAGCTAACGAGCAGTACTTC
D: TRBD2
V: TRBV5-1
J: TRBJ2-7

CDR3: CASSWGQGKGYEQYF
DNA: TGCGCCAGCAGCTGGGGACAGGGGAAAGGCTACGAGCAGTACTTC
D: TRBD1
V: TRBV5-1
J: TRBJ2-7

CDR3: CASSQGVAHTYNEQFF
DNA: TGTGCCAGCAGCCAAGGTGTCGCTCACACCTACAATGAGCAGTTCTTC
D: NA
V: TRBV3-1/TRBV3-2
J: TRBJ2-1

CDR3: CASSPTVPNEQFF
DNA: TGTGCCAGCAGCCCGACTGTCCCGAATGAGCAGTTCTTC
D: NA
V: TRBV5-4
J: TRBJ2-1